Reported below is one T cell receptor (beta chain). The data were obtained in a study of cytotoxic CD8 clonotypes in ibrutinib-treated CLL. J was trimmed by 2 bases and V by 4 bases; bases with no gene match: 6. The CDR3 contains 15 residues. Germline values: CDR1 SNHLY, CDR2 FYNNEI. Some clones are missing from TCRdb's copy, which holds only in-frame ones; the method was immunoSEQ multiplex PCR. The sample has 160,000 or so clones; about 88% are singletons. This TCR was recovered from a human donor with chronic lymphocytic leukemia. Here the sequenced sample was PBMCs, taken at disease progression, from a patient treated with ibrutinib. The V and J genes are TRBV2 and TRBJ2-7; 9 nucleotides line up with TRBD1. The CDR3 loop reads CASSGRDRVTYEQYF. For the CDR3, the DNA is TGTGCCAGCAGTGGGCGGGACAGGGTAACCTACGAGCAGTACTTC.